This note documents a single T cell receptor beta chain sequence. The antigen is not known. One entry per CDR3 protein, called by TCRdb with MiXCR from the RT-PCR reads. The sample contains over 750,000 distinct CDR3 sequences, less than 25% of which appear only once. The ends were cut back, 0 bases at V and 3 bases at J, with 14 bases in the middle. The CDR3 is 16 residues long. CDR1 MNHEY and CDR2 SVGAGI come from the germline V gene. The data were obtained in a study of response to subunit inactivated influenza vaccine. Notes on the study in general: Authors suggested few new T cells are recruited by each seasonal influenza vaccination.

The chain combines TRBV6-5 with TRBJ1-1; possibly TRBD1 for D (6 bases). The sequences come from PBMCs from blood, collected approximately 5 days after vaccination. The receptor was derived from a man aged 50 or older who received an inactivated influenza vaccine. This CDR3 reads CASSYSSYREYTEAFF. The CDR3, as DNA: TGTGCCAGCAGTTACTCATCCTACAGGGAGTACACTGAAGCTTTCTTT.